One and the same sample provided the 7 T cell receptor beta chains below, sequenced in a study of blood T cells in healthy people across ages. Through a sample-barcoded 5' primer and a J-beta primer mix, a second PCR was run for roughly 7 to 11 cycles. MiXCR, run by TCRdb on the 5' RACE reads, gives a single entry per CDR3 protein. The sample shows roughly 1,300,000 distinct CDR3 sequences, roughly 59% of them seen only once. The specimen sequenced was blood. The receptors stem from a man younger than 35 in good health.

The gene calls are TRBV21-1 and TRBJ2-1; the listed D gene, TRBD2, was not tested against the DNA. TRBV21-1 is an annotated pseudogene. CDR3 length: 17 amino acids. The CDR3 nucleotides are TGTGCCAGCAGAGGGACGGGGACTAGCGGGAGATACAATGAGCAGTTCTTC. It specifies CASRGTGTSGRYNEQFF.

Points on this clonotype: One end of the junction varies from germline; a read error may be responsible. The V and J genes are TRBV27 and TRBJ1-2, with unresolved D. Germline V gives CDR1 MNHEY, CDR2 SMNVEV (reference sequence). The CDR3 has 16 residues. CDR3 coding DNA: TGTGCCGGCAGTTTTGGGATGAACGTGGCCAGGTATGGCTACACCTTC. Protein product: CAGSFGMNVARYGYTF.

To note about this clonotype: At one of its ends the junction is not consistent with the germline gene, which may arise from a read error. The CDR3 spells CACSQDSSGNQPQHF. CDR3 sequence (DNA): TGTGCCTGCAGCCAAGATAGTTCCGGGAATCAGCCCCAGCATTTT. The chain couples TRBV4-2 to TRBJ1-5; no clear D gene. The length of the CDR3 is 15 residues. Germline values: CDR1 LGHNA, CDR2 YNFKEQ.

This clonotype has more than one count but fewer than ten. This chain joins TRBV7-2 and TRBJ1-4; 9 bases are a match to TRBD1. The CDR3 extends over 14 amino acids. V was pared by 6 bases and J by 3 bases, with 2 bases of the junction left unmatched. The germline CDR1 and CDR2 sequences are SGHTA and FQGNSA. CDR3 in amino acids: CASRRDRANEKLFF. The DNA of the CDR3 is TGTGCCAGCAGGCGGGACAGGGCTAATGAAAAACTGTTTTTT.

V is TRBV7-8 and J is TRBJ2-3; D ambiguous. Trimming removed 1 base from V and 2 bases from J, with 13 bases in between. The CDR3 loop spans 16 amino acids. Germline CDR1 is SGHVS and CDR2 is FQNEAQ. As DNA, the CDR3 is TGTGCCAGCAGCTTAGATCCGGCTTCCAACACAGATACGCAGTATTTT. Translation: CASSLDPASNTDTQYF.

The chain employs TRBV27 and TRBJ2-2, with TRBD2 matching 7 bases. V was clipped by 6 bases and J by 9 bases; unmatched bases: 4. CDR3 size: 12 residues. CDR1 is MNHEY, CDR2 SMNVEV, per germline (reference sequence). The CDR3: CASRLGGRELFF. In DNA, the CDR3 is TGTGCCAGCAGATTGGGGGGGAGGGAGCTGTTTTTT.

The rearrangement joins TRBV15 to TRBJ2-3, with D perhaps matching TRBD1 (6 bases). Germline V CDR1 and CDR2: LNHNV, YYDKDF (reference sequence). CDR3 length equals 16 residues. V gave up 3 bases and J gave up 3 bases, with 16 bases separating them. The CDR3 sequence is CATSSLVQGSTDTQYF. DNA of the CDR3: TGTGCCACCAGCAGCCTCGTTCAGGGGAGTACAGATACGCAGTATTTT. The variable domain in full, completed from reference TRBV15 and TRBJ2-3, reads DAMVIQNPRYQVTQFGKPVTLSCSQTLNHNVMYWYQQKSSQAPKLLFHYYDKDFNNEADTPDNFQSRRPNTSFCFLDIRSPGLGDTAMYLCATSSLVQGSTDTQYFGPGTRLTVL.